The entry below describes one TCR beta chain. Antigen unknown. Likely shared infections and vaccines: all three twin pairs were reared together. A previously described protocol, modified, built RNA-based TCR cDNA libraries. One entry per CDR3 protein, called by TCRdb with MiXCR from the 5' RACE reads. The sample includes 350,000 to 450,000 distinct CDR3 sequences, 28% seen only once; the top ten take 5.5% to 6.5%. This sample is part of a study of identical twins' blood T cells. General study results and limits: Each donor's most abundant TCRbeta clonotypes shared more CDR3 sequences with her twin than unrelated donors.

This TCR came from a woman between 18 and 50 years old in good health. Sequencing was carried out using PBMCs.

The chain's CDR3 is CASTNPPQETQYF. The CDR3 DNA sequence: TGTGCCAGCACCAATCCTCCCCAAGAGACCCAGTACTTC. This sequence joins TRBV6-6 and TRBJ2-5, with D unclear. Germline V lookup: CDR1 MNHNY, CDR2 SVGAGI (reference sequence). This CDR3 region has 13 residues. V lost 7 bases and J 1 base, leaving 10 bases between the germline ends.